Below, 10 T cell receptor beta chains from the same sample are listed, as sequenced in a study of T cells in localized non-small cell lung cancer. Libraries were prepared by immunoSEQ multiplex PCR; TCRdb keeps only in-frame clonotypes and omits some of them. The data contain about 2,000 clones, 21% of them singletons. Sequenced here: normal lung tissue next to the tumor, sampled before any cancer treatment. These TCRs come from a woman aged 40-75 years with stage I lung adenocarcinoma.

In its sample, this clone ranks as large. The chain has TRBV11-3 and TRBJ2-3; a possible D gene is TRBD1 (5 bases). The V gene lost 1 base and the J gene lost 6 bases, with 11 bases spanning the gap. The germline gives CDR1 SGHNT, CDR2 YENEEA. CDR3 size: 14 residues. CDR3 sequence reads: CASSLGLKGDTQYF. Here the CDR3 DNA reads TGTGCCAGCAGCTTAGGATTAAAGGGGGATACGCAGTATTTT.

This chain uses TRBV11-3 with TRBJ1-5, with a weak D call TRBD1 (6 bases). This CDR3 spans 18 amino acids. Germline V gene data show CDR1 as SGHNT and CDR2 as YENEEA. Trimming took off 5 bases at V and 4 bases at J, with 24 bases between the two ends. The CDR3 spells CASSPRRGAPVENQPQHF. The CDR3 DNA reads as TGTGCCAGCAGCCCGCGGAGGGGGGCCCCGGTAGAGAATCAGCCCCAGCATTTT.

This clone showed up just a few times. The chain carries TRBV23-1 and TRBJ2-5; D is perhaps TRBD1 (5 bases). TRBV23-1 is filed as an ORF, its function uncertain. The CDR3 is 13 residues long. Deletions cut 6 bases from V and 5 bases from J, with 13 bases between. In DNA form, the CDR3 reads TGCGCCAGCAGCCGACAGTTGTGGGAGACCCAGTACTTC. Protein product: CASSRQLWETQYF.

In this sample, this clone is large. J is TRBJ2-7 and V is TRBV9; D unclear. Germline V gene data show CDR1 as SGDLS and CDR2 as YYNGEE. Trimming shortened V by 1 base and J by 0 bases, and 11 bases separated the two germline ends. This CDR3 contains 15 residues. Written as DNA, the CDR3 is TGTGCCAGCAGCGTATGGGAACAGAACTCCTACGAGCAGTACTTC. Translated: CASSVWEQNSYEQYF. Drawing the rest from reference TRBV9 and TRBJ2-7, the complete variable domain is DSGVTQTPKHLITATGQRVTLRCSPRSGDLSVYWYQQSLDQGLQFLIQYYNGEERAKGNILERFSAQQFPDLHSELNLSSLELGDSALYFCASSVWEQNSYEQYFGPGTRLTVT.

In its sample, this clone is large. This chain joins TRBV30 and TRBJ1-6, with D perhaps matching TRBD1 (5 bases). There are 13 residues in the CDR3. V lost 3 bases, J lost 6 bases, and 9 bases lay in between. CDR1 is GTSNPN, CDR2 SVGIG, per germline (reference sequence). CDR3 bases: TGTGCCTGGAGGGGGGTCTCTAATTCACCCCTCCACTTT. Protein product: CAWRGVSNSPLHF.

This clone was counted between two and nine times. CDR3 amino acids: CASGISTLNQPQHF. In nucleotides, the CDR3 is TGTGCCAGCGGAATCTCGACATTAAATCAGCCCCAGCATTTT. The chain joins TRBV12-5 to TRBJ1-5; unclear D gene. CDR1 and CDR2 from the germline V gene are LGHNT and FRNRAP. The CDR3 covers 14 residues.

This clone was picked up a small number of times. The rearrangement uses TRBV6-8 and TRBJ1-2; the match to TRBD1 covers 10 bases. Germline assignment: CDR1 MNHGY and CDR2 SAAAGT. Trimming removed 2 bases from V and 7 bases from J; junction bases left unmatched: 1. CDR3 length equals 13 residues. The CDR3 reads CASSYRDRGGYTF. Written as DNA, the CDR3 is TGTGCCAGCAGTTACCGGGACAGGGGTGGCTACACCTTC.

In its sample, this clone is medium-sized. V is TRBV4-1 and J is TRBJ1-1; D is possibly TRBD1 (6 bases). CDR1 is MGHRA and CDR2 is YSYEKL in the germline V gene. There are 16 residues in the CDR3. V lost 1 base, J lost 5 bases, and 17 bases lay in between. As DNA, the CDR3 is TGCGCCAGCAGCCAAGGGGTCTACAACAGGGAAACTGAAGCTTTCTTT. Translated: CASSQGVYNRETEAFF.

This rearrangement joins TRBV6-8 to TRBJ1-6, with D possibly being TRBD1 (5 bases). CDR3 length: 15 amino acids. Trimming took 6 bases from V and 8 from J, leaving 17 bases between them. Germline V gives CDR1 MNHGY, CDR2 SAAAGT. CDR3: CASSESLGGDSPLHF. The CDR3 DNA is TGTGCCAGCAGCGAGTCGTTGGGGGGGGATTCACCCCTCCACTTT.

This clone was detected a few times. The chain has TRBV6-8 and TRBJ2-2, with D possibly being TRBD1 (6 bases). The germline V gene has CDR1 MNHGY and CDR2 SAAAGT. V lost 6 bases, J lost 0 bases, and 14 bases lay in between. CDR3 size: 16 residues. CDR3 DNA sequence: TGTGCCAGCAGCGTGGCCGGGACACCGAACACCGGGGAGCTGTTTTTT. It codes for CASSVAGTPNTGELFF.